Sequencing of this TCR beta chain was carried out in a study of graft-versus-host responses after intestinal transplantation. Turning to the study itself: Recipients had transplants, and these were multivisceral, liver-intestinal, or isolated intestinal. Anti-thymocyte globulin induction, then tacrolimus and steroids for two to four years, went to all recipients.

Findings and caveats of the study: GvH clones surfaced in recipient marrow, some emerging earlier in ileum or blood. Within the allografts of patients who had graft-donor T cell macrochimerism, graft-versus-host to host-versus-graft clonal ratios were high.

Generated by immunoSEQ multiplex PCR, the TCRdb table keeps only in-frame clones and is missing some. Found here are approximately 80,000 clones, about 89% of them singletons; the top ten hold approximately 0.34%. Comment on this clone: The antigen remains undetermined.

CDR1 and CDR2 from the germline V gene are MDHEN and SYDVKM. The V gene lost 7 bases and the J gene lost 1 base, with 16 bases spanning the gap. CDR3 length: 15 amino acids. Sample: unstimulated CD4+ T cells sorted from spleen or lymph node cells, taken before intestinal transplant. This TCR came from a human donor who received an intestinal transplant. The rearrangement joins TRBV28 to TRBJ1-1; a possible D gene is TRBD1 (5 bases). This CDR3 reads CASTSSGRENTEAFF. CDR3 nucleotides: TGTGCCAGCACCTCGTCGGGCAGGGAGAACACTGAAGCTTTCTTT. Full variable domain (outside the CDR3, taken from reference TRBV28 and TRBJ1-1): DVKVTQSSRYLVKRTGEKVFLECVQDMDHENMFWYRQDPGLGLRLIYFSYDVKMKEKGDIPEGYSVSREKKERFSLILESASTNQTSMYLCASTSSGRENTEAFFGQGTRLTVV.